This TCR beta chain was found in a study of T cell changes during pregnancy in multiple sclerosis (dated by TCRdb to about 2019). Regarding the research as a whole: Changes in the T cell repertoire over the course of pregnancy were examined in this study in women with multiple sclerosis.

Libraries were prepared through the immunoSEQ multiplex PCR assay. TCRdb's version of the immuneACCESS table is confined to in-frame rearrangements and falls short of the full clone set. An unresolved V gene accounts for under half of the shortfall where checked; the remainder is of unknown origin. The sample profile shows 55,000 to 85,000 clones; about nine tenths of them were found once. 1.5% of the sample is held by the ten biggest clonotypes. Counted from cysteine to phenylalanine, this CDR3 has 18 amino acids. The kept DNA is CDR3 alone, 54 bases in frame from the first base. According to the germline V gene, CDR1 reads SGHTS and CDR2 reads YDEGEE. Between the V and J ends, shortened by 4 bases and 0 bases respectively, the junction contains 20 bases. Remarks on this clone: This clone's antigen is unknown. Base qualities are not recorded, but no much larger clone differs from it by a single base.

The origin of this receptor is a female donor with multiple sclerosis, enrolled in a pregnancy study. This receptor chain uses TRBV5-8 and TRBJ1-5; possibly the D gene is TRBD1, per 5 matching bases. This specimen consisted of peripheral blood, obtained in the third trimester of pregnancy. The DNA sequence follows: TGTGCCAGCAGCCTAATCTACTCACAGGTTTATAGCAATCAGCCCCAGCATTTT. This translates into CASSLIYSQVYSNQPQHF.